This T cell receptor beta chain was sequenced in a study of blood T cell repertoires in COVID-19. Repertoires were generated with immunoSEQ multiplex PCR, while TCRdb's copy carries only in-frame clones and drops some. The data contain some 170,000 clones, 80% to 90% of them singletons. This CDR3 contains 11 residues. V was trimmed by 1 base and J by 8 bases, leaving 4 bases between them. The germline V gene encodes CDR1 SGHTS and CDR2 YDEGEE. V is TRBV5-8 and J is TRBJ2-1; D unclear. Material for sequencing was peripheral blood. The sequence was collected from a man aged 35 to 55 with acute or convalescent COVID-19. The CDR3 nucleotides are TGTGCCAGCAGCTTGTCTTATGAGCAGTTCTTC. Residues: CASSLSYEQFF.